Below are 3 T cell receptor beta chains sequenced from a single sample in a study of blood T cell repertoires in COVID-19. This table comes from immunoSEQ multiplex PCR, and its TCRdb copy is limited to in-frame clones, with some not included. The repertoire includes roughly 330,000 clones, around 87% of them detected once, and about 5.7% sits in the top ten. What was sequenced was PBMCs or T cells enriched from blood (not recorded which). The receptors shown here come from a woman aged 30 to 39 who had recovered from COVID-19.

The chain couples TRBV27 to TRBJ2-1; 8 nucleotides match TRBD2. The CDR3 extends over 13 amino acids. With V trimmed by 4 bases and J by 7 bases, 3 bases remained unmatched. Germline CDR1 is MNHEY and CDR2 is SMNVEV (reference sequence). The CDR3 is CASSSRGGNEQFF. In DNA form, the CDR3 reads TGTGCCAGCAGTTCCCGGGGGGGGAATGAGCAGTTCTTC.

This chain connects TRBV29-1 to TRBJ1-2; tentative D call: TRBD1 (6 bases). Trimming removed 6 bases at V and 4 bases at J, with 18 bases between. The CDR3 is made up of 14 amino acids. Germline CDR1 SQVTM, CDR2 ANQGSEA. The CDR3 protein is CSVSVGRGTYGYTF. Here the CDR3 DNA reads TGCAGCGTGTCAGTTGGCAGGGGAACCTATGGCTACACCTTC.

This chain joins TRBV7-8 and TRBJ2-1; D is perhaps TRBD2 (5 bases). The CDR3 covers 12 residues. The V and J ends lost 1 base and 8 bases respectively, with 6 bases between them. Looked up from germline, CDR1 is SGHVS and CDR2 is FQNEAQ. CDR3 residues: CASSLVGDEQFF. Written as DNA, the CDR3 is TGTGCCAGCAGCTTAGTCGGGGATGAGCAGTTCTTC.